This T cell receptor beta chain was identified in a study of CD8 T cells in Susac syndrome. Across the study: There were Susac syndrome patients who were therapy-naive at blood draw, others on corticosteroids, and others on intravenous immunoglobulin alone.

TCR beta sequencing covered blood CD8+ and CD4+ T cells. The germline V gene has CDR1 GTSNPN and CDR2 SVGIG (reference sequence). V gave up 5 bases and J gave up 8 bases, with 18 bases separating them. The CDR3 is made up of 13 amino acids. Reverse transcription used about 0.45 to 1 ug RNA and random hexamers. Amplification of TCR beta CDR3 across 54 Vbeta and 13 Jbeta was performed with immunoSEQ multiplex PCR. TCRdb recomputed calls from the immunoSEQ multiplex PCR reads with MiXCR, one row per CDR3 protein. The sample has about 190,000 distinct CDR3 sequences, approximately 96% seen once. Sample: CD4+ T cells from PBMCs. The sequence derives from a human donor with Susac syndrome. This chain joins TRBV30 and TRBJ1-2, with D possibly matching TRBD1 (5 bases). CDR3 nucleotides: TGTGCCTGGTCCGTTAGGGGTTCGGGCGGCTACACCTTC. Translated: CAWSVRGSGGYTF.